These T cell receptor beta chains were read from a single sample in a study of T-cell memory formation after mild COVID-19. One entry per CDR3 protein, called by TCRdb with MiXCR from the 5' RACE reads. The table lists a few hundred thousand distinct CDR3 sequences, approximately 29% of them singletons. Sequencing was carried out using PBMCs or a T cell subset sorted from them (not recorded which). The receptors originated from an adult woman who had mild COVID-19 (a few samples of this study predate the infection). Cell type and time point are not known. CDR3s include the opening cysteine and the closing phenylalanine or tryptophan. Each record gives: D gene, V gene, J gene, CDR3 length, CDR3 protein. The D gene is left open where the match is weak.

d_call: .
v_call: TRBV4-2
j_call: TRBJ2-1
cdr3_length: 12
cdr3_aa: CASSQDRVEQFF

d_call: TRBD1
v_call: TRBV6-4
j_call: TRBJ1-1
cdr3_length: 13
cdr3_aa: CASRRQGESEAFF

d_call: TRBD2
v_call: TRBV3-1
j_call: TRBJ2-2
cdr3_length: 13
cdr3_aa: CASSREGLGELFF

d_call: TRBD2
v_call: TRBV7-9
j_call: TRBJ2-1
cdr3_length: 19
cdr3_aa: CASSFTQLTSGGLYNEQFF

d_call: TRBD1
v_call: TRBV7-9
j_call: TRBJ1-1
cdr3_length: 16
cdr3_aa: CASSPTPDRKNTEAFF

d_call: .
v_call: TRBV9
j_call: TRBJ1-1
cdr3_length: 12
cdr3_aa: CASSARQGGAFF

d_call: TRBD1
v_call: TRBV6-2/TRBV6-3
j_call: TRBJ1-4
cdr3_length: 16
cdr3_aa: CASSPHGDRGREKLFF

d_call: .
v_call: TRBV5-1
j_call: TRBJ1-2
cdr3_length: 15
cdr3_aa: CASRLGPAGDYGYTF

d_call: TRBD2
v_call: TRBV24-1
j_call: TRBJ2-1
cdr3_length: 15
cdr3_aa: CATSDPAGPSYEQFF

d_call: .
v_call: TRBV9
j_call: TRBJ2-3
cdr3_length: 11
cdr3_aa: CASSVGDTQYF

d_call: .
v_call: TRBV3-1
j_call: TRBJ2-7
cdr3_length: 12
cdr3_aa: CASSQVSGREYF

d_call: .
v_call: TRBV12-5
j_call: TRBJ1-1
cdr3_length: 14
cdr3_aa: CASGLTGRDTEAFF

d_call: .
v_call: TRBV27
j_call: TRBJ2-5
cdr3_length: 17
cdr3_aa: CASSLFQTAGISETQYF

d_call: .
v_call: TRBV5-1
j_call: TRBJ1-1
cdr3_length: 14
cdr3_aa: CASSLIGGDTEAFF

d_call: .
v_call: TRBV6-5
j_call: TRBJ2-7
cdr3_length: 15
cdr3_aa: CASSYPGRGIREQYF

d_call: TRBD1
v_call: TRBV24-1
j_call: TRBJ2-1
cdr3_length: 13
cdr3_aa: CATGDSSYNEQFF

d_call: .
v_call: TRBV29-1
j_call: TRBJ1-2
cdr3_length: 13
cdr3_aa: CSVGKRLDYGYTF